The T cell receptor beta chain under discussion was sequenced for a study of blood T cell repertoires in COVID-19. The assay was immunoSEQ multiplex PCR, and TCRdb's table has in-frame clones only and misses some. The sample shows under 130,000 clones, approximately 89% of them seen only once. The CDR3 is 12 amino acids. Trimming stripped 0 bases from V and 7 bases from J, with 7 bases between. Germline CDR1 SGHNT, CDR2 YYREEE (reference sequence). Sequenced input: peripheral blood. This TCR derives from a woman aged 80 or over in a cohort sampled during active COVID-19. This chain uses TRBV5-4 with TRBJ1-1; weak D call: TRBD1 (6 bases). CDR3 in amino acids: CASSLVQGEAFF. The CDR3 region has the DNA TGTGCCAGCAGCTTGGTACAGGGTGAAGCTTTCTTT.